In this sample, the clone carrying this TCR beta chain turned up a few times. Antigen unknown. The sample comes from a study of T-cell reconstitution after alpha-beta-depleted transplantation in children. Study-wide points: TCRbeta diversity was high at day 60 in some patients (a result of surviving recipient T cells and thymic progenitors). T-cell numbers and diversity one year post-transplant derived largely from freshly generated T cells. At around two months after transplant, the alpha-beta T cells were reportedly derived from several hundred expanded clones that came from non-depleted graft cells.

The CDR3 loop spans 13 amino acids. CDR1 and CDR2 from the germline V gene are MDHEN and SYDVKM. V was trimmed by 9 bases and J by 10 bases, leaving 21 bases between them. Unique molecular identifiers featured in how the TCRbeta library was prepared. MiXCR, applied by TCRdb to the PCR reads, yields one record per CDR3 protein. The data show 700,000 to 950,000 distinct CDR3 sequences, roughly 15% seen once. The sequence derives from a male patient under 18 who had a stem cell transplant for acute lymphoblastic leukemia, so the T cells may come from the graft donor. The sequenced sample was PBMCs, mostly from graft donor cells, obtained 360 days after TCRalphabeta/CD19-depleted stem cell transplant. J is TRBJ1-1 and V is TRBV28, with D possibly being TRBD1 (6 bases). The CDR3 region has the DNA TGTGCCAGTTTAGGTCTACTCGGGACAAGAGCTTTCTTT. Translating it yields CASLGLLGTRAFF.